A selection of T cell receptor beta chains follows, all from one sample in a study of cytotoxic CD8 clonotypes in ibrutinib-treated CLL. Sequenced by immunoSEQ multiplex PCR; TCRdb stores in-frame clones only, minus some. The sample lists fewer than 80,000 clones, roughly 57% occurring once. Sequences were derived from PBMCs, sampled after 12 months of ibrutinib treatment. The source is a human donor with chronic lymphocytic leukemia. Both conserved end residues are part of each CDR3. A D gene is named only where the DNA matches it firmly. Size values are once, few and many counts, or a class for expanded clones, and some rows have none.

v_gene,j_gene,abundance,d_gene,CDR3nt,CDR3aa
TRBV6-6,TRBJ1-1,-,-,TGTGCCAGCAGTTACTTTAGGGTAGGCACTGAAGCTTTCTTT,CASSYFRVGTEAFF
TRBV15,TRBJ2-3,-,-,TGTGCCACCAGCAGAGATACGATGGACACAGATACGCAGTATTTT,CATSRDTMDTDTQYF
TRBV2,TRBJ1-6,many,TRBD1,TGTGCCAGCAGTGTGCGGACAGGGATGGGTTCACCCCTCCACTTT,CASSVRTGMGSPLHF
TRBV19,TRBJ2-7,medium-sized,TRBD2,TGTGCCAGTAGTATAGGAGGCAGCGGGGAGTACGAGCAGTACTTC,CASSIGGSGEYEQYF
TRBV7-9,TRBJ2-2,-,TRBD2,TGTGCCAGCAGCCCTGGGCAGGGACTAGCGGGAGATAAAAACGGGGAGCTGTTTTTT,CASSPGQGLAGDKNGELFF
TRBV6-5,TRBJ1-2,-,-,TGTGCCAGCAGTTACGGGCAGGGTCGTGGGGAGCGTGGCTACACCTTC,CASSYGQGRGERGYTF
TRBV11-3,TRBJ2-3,once,TRBD2,TGTGCCAGCAGCTTCAAAGCGGGATCAGCAGATACGCAGTATTTT,CASSFKAGSADTQYF
TRBV6-1,TRBJ1-1,-,-,TGTGCCAGCAGACTGGACACTGGCGGCACTGAAGCTTTCTTT,CASRLDTGGTEAFF
TRBV7-7,TRBJ2-2,few,TRBD2,TGTGCCAGCAGCCCCCGGGGAGGGACGAACACCGGGGAGCTGTTTTTT,CASSPRGGTNTGELFF
TRBV15,TRBJ1-1,many,-,TGTGCCACCAGCCGGGGGTCTGAAGCTTTCTTT,CATSRGSEAFF
TRBV29-1,TRBJ2-5,-,TRBD1,TGCAGCGTCGACGGACAGGGGGTAACGGAGACCCAGTACTTC,CSVDGQGVTETQYF
TRBV11-2,TRBJ2-3,many,-,TGTGCCAGCAGCTTAGATGCCGGAGCGGGTACGCAGTATTTT,CASSLDAGAGTQYF
TRBV7-6,TRBJ2-7,-,-,TGTGCCAGCAGCTTGGTCATAGTTCGGACCCTCGATAACGAGCAGTACTTC,CASSLVIVRTLDNEQYF
TRBV6-5,TRBJ2-2,once,-,TGTGCCGGAACCCCAACAGGGAACACCGGGGAGCTGTTTTTT,CAGTPTGNTGELFF
TRBV5-1,TRBJ1-2,-,-,TGCGCCAGCAGCTTGGCCGGTACAGAAGCTAACTATGGCTACACCTTC,CASSLAGTEANYGYTF
TRBV6-6,TRBJ1-1,-,TRBD1,TGTGCCAGCAAGGGGACAGGGGTTACTGAAGCTTTCTTT,CASKGTGVTEAFF
TRBV2,TRBJ2-5,-,TRBD2,TGTGCCAGCAGTGAAGCCTGGGGGCGACTAGCGGGATATCAAGAGACCCAGTACTTC,CASSEAWGRLAGYQETQYF
TRBV6-6,TRBJ1-3,-,-,TGTGCCAGCAGTGAGACTCAGTCTGGAAACACCATATATTTT,CASSETQSGNTIYF
TRBV27,TRBJ2-1,few,TRBD1,TGTGCCAGCAGTCCTCGACAGGGAAATGTCAATGAGCAGTTCTTC,CASSPRQGNVNEQFF
TRBV5-8,TRBJ2-5,-,TRBD2,TGTGCCAGCAGCTTGGGATACCGGGGGGGCTGGGAGACCCAGTACTTC,CASSLGYRGGWETQYF
TRBV10-3,TRBJ1-1,-,-,TGTGCCATCAGTGTCCAGGGAGGAGGGGGAGCTTTCTTT,CAISVQGGGGAFF
TRBV5-1,TRBJ2-5,-,TRBD2,TGCGCCAGCAGCCCCGGACTAGCGGGAGTTGCTGAGACCCAGTACTTC,CASSPGLAGVAETQYF
TRBV27,TRBJ2-7,-,TRBD1,TGTGCCAGCAGTAAAGGGGGGACAGGGGCCCTCCTGGGGCAGTACTTC,CASSKGGTGALLGQYF
TRBV11-2,TRBJ2-4,-,TRBD2,TGTGCCAGCTCCTTACCCCTAGCGGGAGGGCGGTACTTC,CASSLPLAGGRYF
TRBV4-1,TRBJ2-3,-,-,TGCGCCAGCAGCCAAGATATCGGGGGCAGGGTCACAGATACGCAGTATTTT,CASSQDIGGRVTDTQYF
TRBV5-1,TRBJ2-7,-,-,TGCGCCAGCAGCATTGGAGCGAGCTACGAGCAGTACTTC,CASSIGASYEQYF
TRBV6-5,TRBJ2-3,many,-,TGTGCCAGCAGTTTGGGAGATACGCAGTATTTT,CASSLGDTQYF
TRBV30,TRBJ2-4,-,-,TGTGCCTGGAGTGTTTCAGGTTCCAAAAACATTCAGTACTTC,CAWSVSGSKNIQYF
TRBV5-1,TRBJ1-6,-,TRBD1,TGCGCCAGCAGCCTCCCGACAGGGACCAATTCACCCCTCCACTTT,CASSLPTGTNSPLHF
TRBV10-3,TRBJ2-5,-,-,TGTGCCATCAGTGGAAAGGTAGGAGAGACCCAGTACTTC,CAISGKVGETQYF
TRBV5-1,TRBJ2-4,-,-,TGCGCCAGCAGCCAGACTATAGCCAAAAACATTCAGTACTTC,CASSQTIAKNIQYF
TRBV25-1,TRBJ2-7,-,-,TGTGCCAGCAGTGAATATGGAACCTACGAGCAGTACTTC,CASSEYGTYEQYF
TRBV2,TRBJ2-1,-,-,TGTGCCAGCAGTTTAGGAGGCTTCCACAATGAGCAGTTCTTC,CASSLGGFHNEQFF
TRBV6-5,TRBJ1-1,-,-,TGTGCCAGCAGTTCCACCCTCGGGGAGACTGAAGCTTTCTTT,CASSSTLGETEAFF
TRBV28,TRBJ2-4,-,-,TGTGCCAGCAGTTTTGGGCAACCAAACATTCAGTACTTC,CASSFGQPNIQYF
TRBV5-1,TRBJ1-1,-,TRBD1,TGCGCCAGCAGCCCCGGGACAGGGACCCCCTGGGCTGAAGCTTTCTTT,CASSPGTGTPWAEAFF
TRBV11-3,TRBJ1-2,few,-,TGTGCCAGCAGCAATAGTGGTCGAAGGGGCTACACCTTC,CASSNSGRRGYTF
TRBV18,TRBJ1-5,-,-,TGTGCCAGCTCACAGGGGCGAAGCAATCAGCCCCAGCATTTT,CASSQGRSNQPQHF
TRBV6-6,TRBJ1-3,-,TRBD1,TGTGCCAGCAGGGGGGGGACAGGCTCTGGAAACACCATATATTTT,CASRGGTGSGNTIYF
TRBV5-1,TRBJ2-3,once,TRBD1,TGCGCCAGCAGTTCCAAACAGGGGGCGGCCACAGATACGCAGTATTTT,CASSSKQGAATDTQYF
TRBV5-1,TRBJ2-5,-,-,TGCGCCAGCAGCTTGGCGGGGGTGGGATCTGAGACCCAGTACTTC,CASSLAGVGSETQYF
TRBV6-6,TRBJ2-1,-,-,TGTGCCAGCAGTTACAACAGGGAGCAGTTCTTC,CASSYNREQFF
TRBV7-8,TRBJ2-2,few,TRBD1,TGTGCCAGCAGCTTATATGCTCCCACCGGGACAGAAAACACCGGGGAGCTGTTTTTT,CASSLYAPTGTENTGELFF
TRBV4-1,TRBJ2-5,-,-,TGCGCCAGCAGCCAAGAGGACTCAACAGAGACCCAGTACTTC,CASSQEDSTETQYF
TRBV19,TRBJ2-7,-,TRBD2,TGTGCCAGTAGTCAACTAGCGGGAAACGAGCAGTACTTC,CASSQLAGNEQYF
TRBV19,TRBJ1-5,-,-,TGTGCCAGTAGTACCCGAAGAGACAGTTATCAGCCCCAGCATTTT,CASSTRRDSYQPQHF
TRBV7-8,TRBJ1-3,-,-,TGTGCCAGCAGCTTAGGGGCTCGGCGGCAAACCTCTGGAAACACCATATATTTT,CASSLGARRQTSGNTIYF
TRBV5-1,TRBJ1-5,-,TRBD1,TGCGCCAGCAGCTTGGAGGGGGACAGAGATCAGCCCCAGCATTTT,CASSLEGDRDQPQHF
TRBV20-1,TRBJ1-1,-,-,TGCAGTGCGCCGGTGGTCACTGAAGCTTTCTTT,CSAPVVTEAFF
TRBV28,TRBJ2-1,-,TRBD2,TGTGCCAGCAGTGGGACTAGCGGGAGTTACTACAATGAGCAGTTCTTC,CASSGTSGSYYNEQFF
TRBV5-1,TRBJ2-2,few,TRBD1,TGCGCCAGCAGCTTGTTATCGGGACAGGGGGACACCGGGGAGCTGTTTTTT,CASSLLSGQGDTGELFF
TRBV4-2,TRBJ2-3,-,TRBD2,TGTGCCAGCAGCCGAACTAGCGGGGGGCCTATCACAGATACGCAGTATTTT,CASSRTSGGPITDTQYF
TRBV7-6,TRBJ1-2,-,-,TGTGCCAGCAGCGACTCAGGGAATAACTATGGCTACACCTTC,CASSDSGNNYGYTF
TRBV28,TRBJ1-1,few,-,TGTGCCAGCATTGCCCGGGGGACTGAAGCTTTCTTT,CASIARGTEAFF